This record concerns one T cell receptor (beta chain) sequence. Its specificity is not known. This specimen comes from a study of cytotoxic CD8 clonotypes in ibrutinib-treated CLL. Study context: With a range of 6 to 36, the median treatment time before response samples were taken was approximately 11 months. A mean of around 260,000 productive templates and more than 75,000 productive rearrangements was obtained per sample. Study-wide findings and caveats: Clonality was higher at baseline than in age-matched healthy donors and tracked circulating CD8+ T-cell counts.

Between the trimmed V and J ends, which lost 8 bases and 4 bases, there was a span of 9 bases. Looked up from germline, CDR1 is ENHRY and CDR2 is SYGVKD. There are 11 residues in the CDR3. Generated by immunoSEQ multiplex PCR, the TCRdb table keeps only in-frame clones and is missing some. The sample includes 50,000 to 70,000 clones, 50% to 70% of them seen just once. The starting material was PBMCs, obtained at disease progression, from a patient treated with ibrutinib. This chain links TRBV10-3 with TRBJ2-7; the D gene could be TRBD1 or TRBD2 (5 bases each). The sequence derives from a human donor with chronic lymphocytic leukemia. In nucleotides, the CDR3 is TGTGCCATCGGGGGTTCTTACGAGCAGTACTTC. The encoded protein is CAIGGSYEQYF.